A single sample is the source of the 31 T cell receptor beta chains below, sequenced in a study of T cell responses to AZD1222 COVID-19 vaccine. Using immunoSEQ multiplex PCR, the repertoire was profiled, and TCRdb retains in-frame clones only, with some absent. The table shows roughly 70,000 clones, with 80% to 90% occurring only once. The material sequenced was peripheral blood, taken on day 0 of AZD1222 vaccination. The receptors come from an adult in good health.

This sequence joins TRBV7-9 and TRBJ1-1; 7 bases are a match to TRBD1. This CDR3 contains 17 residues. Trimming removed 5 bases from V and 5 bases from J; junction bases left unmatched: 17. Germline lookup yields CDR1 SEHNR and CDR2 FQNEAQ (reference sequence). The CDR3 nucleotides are TGTGCCAGCAGCCTAAACAGGGGACAAGTTCAGAGTACTGAAGCTTTCTTT. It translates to CASSLNRGQVQSTEAFF.

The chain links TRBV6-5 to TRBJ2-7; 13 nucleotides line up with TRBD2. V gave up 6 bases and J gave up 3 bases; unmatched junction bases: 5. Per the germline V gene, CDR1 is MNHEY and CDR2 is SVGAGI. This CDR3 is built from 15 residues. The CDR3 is CASRTTSGGVYEQYF. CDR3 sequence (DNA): TGTGCCAGCAGAACCACTAGCGGGGGGGTCTACGAGCAGTACTTC.

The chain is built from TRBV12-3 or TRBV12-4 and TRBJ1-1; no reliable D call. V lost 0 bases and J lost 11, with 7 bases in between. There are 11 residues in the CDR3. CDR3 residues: CASSLAGRAFF. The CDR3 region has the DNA TGTGCCAGCAGTTTAGCGGGCCGTGCTTTCTTT.

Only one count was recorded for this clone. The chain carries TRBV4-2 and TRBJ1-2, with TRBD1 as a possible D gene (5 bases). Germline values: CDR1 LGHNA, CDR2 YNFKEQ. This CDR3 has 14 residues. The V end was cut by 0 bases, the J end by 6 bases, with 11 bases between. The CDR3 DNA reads TGTGCCAGCAGCCAAGACACAGGCAGAAATGGCTACACCTTC. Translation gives CASSQDTGRNGYTF.

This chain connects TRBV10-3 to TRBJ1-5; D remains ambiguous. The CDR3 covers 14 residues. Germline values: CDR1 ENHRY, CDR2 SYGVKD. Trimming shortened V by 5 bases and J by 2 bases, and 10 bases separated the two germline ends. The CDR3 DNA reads TGTGCCATCAGTCAGACCGGGGGCAATCAGCCCCAGCATTTT. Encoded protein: CAISQTGGNQPQHF.

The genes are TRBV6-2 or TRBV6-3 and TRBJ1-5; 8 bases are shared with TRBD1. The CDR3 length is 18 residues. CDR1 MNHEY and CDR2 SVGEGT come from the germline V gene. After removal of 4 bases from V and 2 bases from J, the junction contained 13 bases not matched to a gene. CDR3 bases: TGTGCCAGCAGTTCCCCGAGGTCAGGGGGCCTGGGCAATCAGCCCCAGCATTTT. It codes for CASSSPRSGGLGNQPQHF.

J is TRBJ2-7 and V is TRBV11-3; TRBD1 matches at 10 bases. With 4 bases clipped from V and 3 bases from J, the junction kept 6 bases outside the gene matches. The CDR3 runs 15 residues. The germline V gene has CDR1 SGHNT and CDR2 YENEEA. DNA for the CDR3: TGTGCCAGCAGCTCCGGGACAGGGGCGCTCTACGAGCAGTACTTC. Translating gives CASSSGTGALYEQYF.

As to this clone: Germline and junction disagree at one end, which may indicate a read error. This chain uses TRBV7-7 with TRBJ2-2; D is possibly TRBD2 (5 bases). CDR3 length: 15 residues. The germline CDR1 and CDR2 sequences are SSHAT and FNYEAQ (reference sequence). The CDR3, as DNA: TGTGCTAGCAGCTTATCGCCGGGAATCACCGGGGAGCTGTTTTTT. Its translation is CASSLSPGITGELFF.

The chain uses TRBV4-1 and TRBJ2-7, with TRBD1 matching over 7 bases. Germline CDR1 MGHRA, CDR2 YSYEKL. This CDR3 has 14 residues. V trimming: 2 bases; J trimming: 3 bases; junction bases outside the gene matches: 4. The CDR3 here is CASSQFNRGYEQYF. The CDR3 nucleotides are TGCGCCAGCAGCCAATTTAACAGGGGCTACGAGCAGTACTTC.

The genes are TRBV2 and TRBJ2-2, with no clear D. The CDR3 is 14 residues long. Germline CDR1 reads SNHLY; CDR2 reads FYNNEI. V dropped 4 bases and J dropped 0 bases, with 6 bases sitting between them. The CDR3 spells CASSVRTNTGELFF. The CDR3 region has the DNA TGTGCCAGCAGTGTGAGGACGAACACCGGGGAGCTGTTTTTT.

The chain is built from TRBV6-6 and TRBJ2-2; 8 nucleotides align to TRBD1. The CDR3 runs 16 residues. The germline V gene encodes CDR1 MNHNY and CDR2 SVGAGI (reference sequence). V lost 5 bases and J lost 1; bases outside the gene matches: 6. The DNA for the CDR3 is TGTGCCAGCAGTCCCGGACAGGGCGGGAACACCGGGGAGCTGTTTTTT. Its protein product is CASSPGQGGNTGELFF.

As DNA, the CDR3 is TGTGCCAGCAGCCAGGGGGCTGAAGCTTTCTTT. Translating gives CASSQGAEAFF. J is TRBJ1-1 and V is TRBV7-2, with TRBD1 matching over 7 bases. This CDR3 contains 11 residues. The junction had 0 bases not matched to a gene; V was cut back by 5 bases and J by 6 bases. Germline values: CDR1 SGHTA, CDR2 FQGNSA.

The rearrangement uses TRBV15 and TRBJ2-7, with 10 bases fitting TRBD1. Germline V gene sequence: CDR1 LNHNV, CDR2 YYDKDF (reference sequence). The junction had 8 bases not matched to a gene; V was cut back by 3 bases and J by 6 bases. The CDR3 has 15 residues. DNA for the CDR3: TGTGCCACCAGCAGCCCCGGGACAGGGGTGCTCGAGCAGTACTTC. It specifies CATSSPGTGVLEQYF. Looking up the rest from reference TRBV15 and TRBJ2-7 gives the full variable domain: DAMVIQNPRYQVTQFGKPVTLSCSQTLNHNVMYWYQQKSSQAPKLLFHYYDKDFNNEADTPDNFQSRRPNTSFCFLDIRSPGLGDTAMYLCATSSPGTGVLEQYFGPGTRLTVT.

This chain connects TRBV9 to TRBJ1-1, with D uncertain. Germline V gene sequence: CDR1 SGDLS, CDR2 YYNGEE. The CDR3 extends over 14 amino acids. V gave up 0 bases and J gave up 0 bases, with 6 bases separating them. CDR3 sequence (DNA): TGTGCCAGCAGCGTAGTGGCCTTGAACACTGAAGCTTTCTTT. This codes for CASSVVALNTEAFF. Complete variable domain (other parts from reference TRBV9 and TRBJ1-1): DSGVTQTPKHLITATGQRVTLRCSPRSGDLSVYWYQQSLDQGLQFLIQYYNGEERAKGNILERFSAQQFPDLHSELNLSSLELGDSALYFCASSVVALNTEAFFGQGTRLTVV.

The CDR3 DNA reads TGTGCCAGTAGTATCGGCCATGGGTCTGGCACAGATACGCAGTATTTT. This gives the protein CASSIGHGSGTDTQYF. The J gene is TRBJ2-3, the V gene TRBV19; D not resolved. From germline, CDR1 is LNHDA and CDR2 SQIVND (reference sequence). Trimming stripped 3 bases from V and 1 base from J, with 14 bases between. The CDR3 sequence is 16 residues long.

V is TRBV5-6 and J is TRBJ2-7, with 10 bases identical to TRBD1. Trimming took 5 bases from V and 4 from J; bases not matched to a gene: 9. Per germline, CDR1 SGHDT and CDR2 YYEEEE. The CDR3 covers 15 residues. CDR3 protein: CASSSGTGVLYEQYF. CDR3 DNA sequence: TGTGCCAGCAGTTCCGGGACAGGGGTCTTGTACGAGCAGTACTTC.

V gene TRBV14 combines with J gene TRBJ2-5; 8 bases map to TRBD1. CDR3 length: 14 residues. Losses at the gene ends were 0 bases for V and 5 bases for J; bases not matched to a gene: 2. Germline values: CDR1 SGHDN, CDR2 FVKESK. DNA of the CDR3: TGTGCCAGCAGCCAAGAGGACAGGGAGGAGACCCAGTACTTC. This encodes CASSQEDREETQYF.

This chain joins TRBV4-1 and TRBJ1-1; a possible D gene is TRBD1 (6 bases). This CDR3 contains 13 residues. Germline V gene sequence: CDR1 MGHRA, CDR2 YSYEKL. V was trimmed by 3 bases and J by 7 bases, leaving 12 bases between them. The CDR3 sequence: CASSQRGFGEAFF. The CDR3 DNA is TGCGCCAGCAGCCAGAGGGGGTTTGGTGAAGCTTTCTTT.

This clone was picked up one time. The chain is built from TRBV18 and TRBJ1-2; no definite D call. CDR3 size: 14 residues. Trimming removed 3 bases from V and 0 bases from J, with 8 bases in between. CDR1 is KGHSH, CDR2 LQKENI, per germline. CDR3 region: CASSPDQANYGYTF. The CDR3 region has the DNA TGTGCCAGCTCACCCGACCAGGCTAACTATGGCTACACCTTC.

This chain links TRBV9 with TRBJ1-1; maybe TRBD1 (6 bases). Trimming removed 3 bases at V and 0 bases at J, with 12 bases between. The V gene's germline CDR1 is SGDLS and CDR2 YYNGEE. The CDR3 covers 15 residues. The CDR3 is CASSGRDTMNTEAFF. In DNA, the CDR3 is TGTGCCAGCAGCGGGCGGGACACCATGAACACTGAAGCTTTCTTT.

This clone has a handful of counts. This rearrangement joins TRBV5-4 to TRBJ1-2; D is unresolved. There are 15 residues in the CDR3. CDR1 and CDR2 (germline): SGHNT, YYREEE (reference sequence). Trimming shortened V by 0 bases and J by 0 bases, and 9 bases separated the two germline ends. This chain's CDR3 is CASSLEGAANYGYTF. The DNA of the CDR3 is TGTGCCAGCAGCTTGGAGGGTGCTGCTAACTATGGCTACACCTTC.

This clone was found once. DNA for the CDR3: TGTGCCAGCAGCCAAGATGCCTACGAGCAGTACTTC. Translated, it gives CASSQDAYEQYF. The chain couples TRBV4-2 to TRBJ2-7; D uncertain. V shed 0 bases and J shed 2 bases, with 2 bases lying between them. Germline V gives CDR1 LGHNA, CDR2 YNFKEQ. The CDR3 is made up of 12 amino acids.

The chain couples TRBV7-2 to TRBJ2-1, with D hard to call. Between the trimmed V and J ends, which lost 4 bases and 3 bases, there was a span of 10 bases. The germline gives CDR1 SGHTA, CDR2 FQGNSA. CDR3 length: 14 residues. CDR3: CASSSMYSYNEQFF. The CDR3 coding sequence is TGTGCCAGCAGCTCAATGTACAGCTACAATGAGCAGTTCTTC.

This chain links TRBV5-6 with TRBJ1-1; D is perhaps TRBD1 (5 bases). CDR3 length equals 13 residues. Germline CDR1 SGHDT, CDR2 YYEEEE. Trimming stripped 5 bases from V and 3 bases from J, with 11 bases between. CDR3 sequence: CASRIDSDTEAFF. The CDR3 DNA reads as TGTGCCAGCAGGATCGACAGTGACACTGAAGCTTTCTTT.

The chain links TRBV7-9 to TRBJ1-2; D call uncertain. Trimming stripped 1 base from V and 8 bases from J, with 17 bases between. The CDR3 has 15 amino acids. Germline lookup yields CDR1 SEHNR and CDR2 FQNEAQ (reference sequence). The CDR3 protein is CASSLVGLEAGGYTF. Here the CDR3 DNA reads TGTGCCAGCAGCTTAGTGGGGTTGGAGGCGGGAGGCTACACCTTC.

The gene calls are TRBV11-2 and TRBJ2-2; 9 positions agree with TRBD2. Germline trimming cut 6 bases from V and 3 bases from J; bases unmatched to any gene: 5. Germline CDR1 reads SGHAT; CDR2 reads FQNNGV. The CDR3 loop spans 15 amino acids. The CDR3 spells CASSSLAGDTGELFF. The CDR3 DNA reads TGTGCCAGCAGTTCATTAGCGGGAGACACCGGGGAGCTGTTTTTT.

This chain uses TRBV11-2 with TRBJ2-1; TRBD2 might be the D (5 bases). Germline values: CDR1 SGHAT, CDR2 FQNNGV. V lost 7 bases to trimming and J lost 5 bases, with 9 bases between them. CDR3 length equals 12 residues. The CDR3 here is CASKLDHNEQFF. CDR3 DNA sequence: TGTGCCAGCAAACTAGACCACAATGAGCAGTTCTTC.

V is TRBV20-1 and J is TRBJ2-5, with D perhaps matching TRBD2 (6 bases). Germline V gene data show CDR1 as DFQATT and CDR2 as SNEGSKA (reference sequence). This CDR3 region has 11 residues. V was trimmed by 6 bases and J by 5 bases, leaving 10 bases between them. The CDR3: CSAPGGETQYF. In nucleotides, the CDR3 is TGCAGTGCCCCTGGGGGGGAGACCCAGTACTTC.

CDR3 region: CASSPRLAGGRTDTQYF. CDR3 in DNA: TGTGCCAGCAGCCCCCGACTAGCGGGGGGGCGAACAGATACGCAGTATTTT. This chain links TRBV9 with TRBJ2-3; 14 positions agree with TRBD2. This CDR3 is 17 amino acids long. Germline V gene data show CDR1 as SGDLS and CDR2 as YYNGEE. With 4 bases clipped from V and 3 bases from J, the junction kept 7 bases outside the gene matches.

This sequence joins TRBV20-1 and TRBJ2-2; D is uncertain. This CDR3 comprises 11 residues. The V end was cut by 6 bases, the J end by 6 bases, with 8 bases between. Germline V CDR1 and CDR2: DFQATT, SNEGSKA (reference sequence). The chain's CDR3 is CSAAPAGELFF. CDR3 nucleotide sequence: TGCAGTGCCGCGCCGGCCGGGGAGCTGTTTTTT.

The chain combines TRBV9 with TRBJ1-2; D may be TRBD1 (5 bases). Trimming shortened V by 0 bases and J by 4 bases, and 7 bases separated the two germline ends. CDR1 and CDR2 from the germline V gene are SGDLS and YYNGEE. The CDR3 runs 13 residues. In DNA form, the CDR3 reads TGTGCCAGCAGCGTAGAAGGGGTCTATGGCTACACCTTC. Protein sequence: CASSVEGVYGYTF.